This T cell receptor beta chain was documented in a study of shared clonotypes between healthy human individuals (TCRdb year 2020). Broadly, across the study: Two women and three men aged 18 to 49 years were included in the cohort. To increase sequencing depth and limit assay-specific biases, TCR repertoire library preparation and sequencing were carried out by different laboratories using diverse techniques. Per donor, leukapheresis produced somewhere between about 0.85 and 10 billion PBMCs. For each donor, CD4 naive and CD4 memory were each given three plates, CD8 naive was given two plates, and CD8 memory was given one plate. To estimate repertoire size and how much clonotypes are shared between individuals, the study performed deep sequencing of blood TCR repertoires from about 5 healthy adults. Findings and caveats that apply to the study as a whole: Pairwise subsampling led to the expectation that sequencing depth would affect the degree of clonotype sharing among donors. The genetic and exposure-history diversity represented was limited by the small number of donors. Even with the large sequencing depth, rarefaction of the sorted-subset datasets indicated that sequencing was incomplete. Across several donors, about 4.5% of naive CD4, more than 3% of naive CD8, approximately 2.5% of memory CD4, and 0.4% to 0.45% of memory CD8 clonotypes were shared. Only blood was sampled, and tissue TCR repertoires likely differ from those in blood. Compared with non-shared clonotypes, clonotypes shared by all four sorted-subset donors had higher generation probabilities. Estimated clonotype richness was generally larger for naive than for memory subsets.

Healthy HIV-negative adults with no recently reported acute infections or vaccinations were included as donors. All donors were Caucasian adults living in Nashville, Tennessee, USA. CD4+ T cells were enriched by magnetic negative selection, after which naive cells were positively selected on CD45RA and the negative fraction was taken as the memory subset. Blood was collected by leukapheresis, and PBMCs were isolated by Ficoll-Histopaque density gradient centrifugation and then cryopreserved in liquid nitrogen vapor phase. Analytical flow cytometry was used to check the purity and quantity of every magnetically sorted T cell population. Genomic DNA was isolated from each sorted fraction and quantified by UV absorbance on a Nanodrop 2000c. V is cut back by 10 bases and J by 1 base, with 11 bases in the junction unmatched. The CDR3 has 15 amino acids, counting the end cysteine and phenylalanine. Only CDR3 DNA is held: 45 bases, read in frame from base 1. CDR1 and CDR2, per the germline V gene (reference sequence), are LNHDA and SQIVND.

This clone has a handful of counts. Its antigen is not yet known. No base quality values were provided; no much bigger clone lies one nucleotide off. Using the deep immunoSEQ assay, TCR CDR3 regions were amplified from genomic DNA by multiplex PCR. Extracted genomic DNA from each cell subset was distributed evenly across all wells of several immunoSEQ 96-well plates, and each plate was treated as a replicate. For sorted subsets, about 210 ng of genomic DNA, equivalent to 25,000 to 35,000 T cell genomes, went into each replicate PCR. The purified libraries were quantified using a Qubit 3.0 fluorometer, sized with a Bioanalyzer 2100, and then quantified again using the KAPA Library Quantification kit. A separate single-read 150-cycle Illumina NextSeq 550 flow cell was used to sequence each immunoSEQ 96-well plate. In the source study's methods: Because only junctional sequences without quality scores were contained in the immunoSEQ output, filtering matching that applied to full-length reads could not be performed. To assign V/J genes and CDR3, sequences were annotated against IMGT germline references using PyIR, a Python wrapper for IgBLAST v1.9. Reads were filtered out if the reads had weak V/J assignments (E-value above 1e-6), no CDR3, stop codons, out-of-frame junctions, or ambiguous translated residues. A V3J clonotype was defined by an identical inferred V gene, J gene, and CDR3 amino acid sequence. To compute the percentage overlap between repertoires, the number of shared unique clonotypes was divided by the size of the smaller repertoire. Three approaches were used to assess repertoire richness: RTK rarefaction, the Chao1 estimator, and Recon v2.1 estimates of unobserved clonotypes. For all TCRbeta clonotypes obtained by the gDNA method from several donors, generation probabilities were computed with OLGA. TCRdb holds this immuneACCESS table with in-frame rearrangements only. Some clones are missing; in checked studies, unresolved V genes explain under half, and the rest has no known cause. V and J calls and clone size follow that table, whereas D and trimming were derived from the DNA. This sample holds 640,000 or so clones; 72% were observed only once. The top ten constitute approximately 1.8% of the sample.

The source of this sequence is a woman in her thirties in good health. The chain is made from TRBV19 and TRBJ2-5; 8 nucleotides in the junction match TRBD2. Sequencing was performed on memory CD4+ T cells sorted from blood. The cell subset or site label on this specimen signifies: CD45RA-negative fraction. CDR3 reads: CATKRGGSGQETQYF. The DNA sequence follows: TGTGCCACTAAACGCGGGGGGTCCGGCCAAGAGACCCAGTACTTC.